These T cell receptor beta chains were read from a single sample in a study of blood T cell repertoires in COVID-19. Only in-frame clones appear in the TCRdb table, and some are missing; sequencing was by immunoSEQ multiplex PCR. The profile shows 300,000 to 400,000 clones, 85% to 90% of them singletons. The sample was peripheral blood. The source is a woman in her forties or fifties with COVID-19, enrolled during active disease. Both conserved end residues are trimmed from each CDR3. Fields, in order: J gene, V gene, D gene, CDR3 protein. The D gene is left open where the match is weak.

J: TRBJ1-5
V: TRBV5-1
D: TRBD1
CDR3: ASSLGTGNNQPQH

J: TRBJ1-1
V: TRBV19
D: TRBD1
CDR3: ASSLGQGTAEAF

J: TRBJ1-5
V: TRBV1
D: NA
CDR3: TSSLFCRQGAANYSNQPQH

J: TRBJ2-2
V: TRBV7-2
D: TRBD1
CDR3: ASSDRGRNAGELF

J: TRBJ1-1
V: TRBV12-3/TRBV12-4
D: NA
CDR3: ASRNTANTEAF

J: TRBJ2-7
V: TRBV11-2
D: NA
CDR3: ASSLASRYEQY

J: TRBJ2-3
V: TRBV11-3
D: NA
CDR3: ASSWIAARPDTQY

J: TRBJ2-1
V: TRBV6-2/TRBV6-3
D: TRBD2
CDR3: ASSYDASGASGGEQF

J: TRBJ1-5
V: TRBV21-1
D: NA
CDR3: ASSNRPKYRDRVSQPQH

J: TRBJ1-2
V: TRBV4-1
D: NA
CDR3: ASRWRQTPGYGYT

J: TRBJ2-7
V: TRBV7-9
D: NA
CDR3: ASSSRGAGVGEQY

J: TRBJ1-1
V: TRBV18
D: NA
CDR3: ASSLPGAFDTEAF

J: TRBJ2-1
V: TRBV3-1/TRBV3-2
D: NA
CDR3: ASSQDRGSGYNEQF

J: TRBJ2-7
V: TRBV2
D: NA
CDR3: ASKRQGLVYEQY

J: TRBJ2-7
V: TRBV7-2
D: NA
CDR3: ASSLVSFLDEQY

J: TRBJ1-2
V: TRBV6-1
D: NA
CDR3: ASSELYRANYGYT

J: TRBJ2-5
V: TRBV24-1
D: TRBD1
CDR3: ATSSGTGWWETQY

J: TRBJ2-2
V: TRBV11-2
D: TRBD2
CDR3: ASSPVRTSGTNTGELF

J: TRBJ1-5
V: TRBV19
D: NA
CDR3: ASTSLYTGVGLDSNQPQH

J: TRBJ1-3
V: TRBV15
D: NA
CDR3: ATSRGRTAGNTIY

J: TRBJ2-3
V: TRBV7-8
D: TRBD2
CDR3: ASSPTSGRLSDTQY

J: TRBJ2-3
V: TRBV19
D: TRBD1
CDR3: ASSIGRDRVSDTQY

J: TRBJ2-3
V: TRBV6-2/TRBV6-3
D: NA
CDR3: ASSYSEALTITQY

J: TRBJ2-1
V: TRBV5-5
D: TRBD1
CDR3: ASSLRGQGASYNEQF

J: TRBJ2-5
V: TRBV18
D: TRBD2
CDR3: ASSPPGGPGLAFAETQY

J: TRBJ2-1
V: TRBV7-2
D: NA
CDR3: ASSRDTGYNEQF

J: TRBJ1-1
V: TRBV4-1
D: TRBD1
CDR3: ASSPTGGRIMNTEAF